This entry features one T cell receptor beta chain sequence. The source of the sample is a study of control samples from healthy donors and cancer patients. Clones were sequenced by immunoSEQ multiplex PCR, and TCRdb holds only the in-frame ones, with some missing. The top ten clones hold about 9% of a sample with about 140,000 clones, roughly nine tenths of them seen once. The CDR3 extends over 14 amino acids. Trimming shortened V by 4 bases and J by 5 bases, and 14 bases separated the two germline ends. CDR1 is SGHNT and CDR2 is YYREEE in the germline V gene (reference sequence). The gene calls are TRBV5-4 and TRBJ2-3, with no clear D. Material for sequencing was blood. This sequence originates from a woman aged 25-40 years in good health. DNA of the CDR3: TGTGCCAGCAGCCTCCCCCCGGCTCAAGATACGCAGTATTTT. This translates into CASSLPPAQDTQYF.